This T cell receptor (beta chain) emerged from a study of a mutant IDH1 vaccine in newly diagnosed glioma. Per the germline V gene, CDR1 is MGHRA and CDR2 is YSYEKL. The V gene lost 0 bases and the J gene lost 3 bases, with 11 bases spanning the gap. The CDR3 runs to 15 residues. Time point indicated: week 23, last vaccination. Each vaccine dose was 300 ug of mutant IDH1 20-mer peptide, with topical imiquimod. Profiled with immunoSEQ multiplex PCR; TCRdb holds only in-frame clones, not every one. The data hold roughly 60,000 clones, with roughly 84% observed a single time. A note on this clone: Its antigen remains unidentified.

The sample consisted of PBMCs, taken from a glioma patient whose treatment included an IDH1 peptide vaccine. The chain carries TRBV4-1 and TRBJ1-2; a weak D match, TRBD1 (6 bases). This sequence was found in a man aged 25-45 years with glioma. In DNA, the CDR3 is TGCGCCAGCAGCCAAGATTGGGGGGCCTACTATGGCTACACCTTC. Its protein is CASSQDWGAYYGYTF.